This T cell receptor beta chain is from a study of cytomegalovirus exposure and HLA in healthy donors. 60 Vbeta and 13 Jbeta primers were used in PCR. Only in-frame clones appear in the TCRdb table, and some are missing; sequencing was by immunoSEQ multiplex PCR. The table lists approximately 150,000 clones, 70% to 85% of them singletons. Germline lookup yields CDR1 KGHSH and CDR2 LQKENI. CDR3 length: 14 amino acids. The V gene end was trimmed by 6 bases and the J gene end by 4 bases; junction bases not matched to a gene: 4. A word on this clone: Other nucleotide sequences from this sample produce the same CDR3.

The sample taken for sequencing was PBMCs. The chain has TRBV18 and TRBJ1-4; the match to TRBD1 covers 8 bases. This clonotype was sampled from a young man in good health and CMV-seronegative. This CDR3 reads CASSGTGGNEKLFF. The CDR3 nucleotides are TGTGCCAGCTCTGGGACAGGAGGTAATGAAAAACTGTTTTTT.